Below, one TCR beta chain is given with its context. Its specificity is not known. These data originate in a study of monozygotic twins with inflammatory bowel disease. Study results and limitations: Among twins, concordant and discordant pairs did not differ in repertoire similarity, possibly from limited power.

The CDR3 loop spans 17 amino acids. Germline values: CDR1 SGHRS, CDR2 YFSETQ. Reprocessing the 5' RACE reads, TCRdb reports a single entry for every CDR3 protein and omits DNA. This table lists about 170,000 distinct CDR3 sequences. Sequencing input: blood. This sequence was found in a human donor with ulcerative colitis or Crohn's disease, or a healthy co-twin of an affected twin (not recorded which). The rearrangement links TRBV5-1 to TRBJ2-3. This CDR3 is CASSLLGLAVSADTQYF.